Listed below are T cell receptor beta chains from one sample, sequenced in a study. One entry per CDR3 protein, called by TCRdb with MiXCR from the 5' RACE reads. This repertoire shows approximately 60,000 distinct CDR3 sequences, roughly 23% found once; its top ten account for about 2.7%. The sequenced sample consisted of memory CD4+ T cells sorted from a lymph node. These receptor sequences come from a female donor with breast cancer. The CDR3 runs from the conserved cysteine through the conserved F or W. The order of the fields is V gene, J gene, clone size, D gene, CDR3 protein, CDR3 DNA. D genes are given only for firm matches. Clone size appears in some rows only: once, few, many, or a class for an expanded clone.

TRBV9	TRBJ1-2	few	NA	CASSGRGALYGYTF	TGTGCCAGCAGCGGGAGGGGGGCCCTCTATGGCTACACCTTC
TRBV7-2	TRBJ1-3	few	NA	CASSNQGGFTGNTIYF	TGTGCCAGCAGCAACCAAGGGGGTTTCACAGGAAACACCATATATTTT
TRBV6-5	TRBJ2-2	many	NA	CASRSRPGAGELFF	TGTGCCAGCAGATCTCGCCCGGGGGCCGGGGAGCTGTTTTTT
TRBV7-9	TRBJ2-1	few	TRBD1	CASRTGTGDYNEQFF	TGTGCCAGCAGGACCGGGACAGGGGATTACAATGAGCAGTTCTTC
TRBV7-6	TRBJ2-3	medium-sized	NA	CASSLEGHTQYF	TGTGCCAGCAGCTTAGAGGGTCATACGCAGTATTTT
TRBV5-1	TRBJ1-6	NA	NA	CASSLGSYNSPLHF	TGCGCCAGCAGCTTGGGCTCCTATAATTCACCCCTCCACTTT
TRBV5-1	TRBJ2-3	few	TRBD2	CASSLPKRDEGDTQYF	TGCGCCAGCAGCTTGCCCAAGCGGGATGAGGGAGATACGCAGTATTTT
TRBV28	TRBJ2-5	few	NA	CASSSRVYQETQYF	TGTGCCAGCAGTTCTCGGGTCTACCAAGAGACCCAGTACTTC
TRBV29-1	TRBJ2-7	many	TRBD1	CSVRSGQGTYEQYF	TGCAGCGTTAGATCGGGACAGGGAACCTACGAGCAGTACTTC
TRBV9	TRBJ2-3	few	NA	CASSLAWGSTDTQYF	TGTGCCAGCAGCCTAGCGTGGGGAAGCACAGATACGCAGTATTTT
TRBV4-2	TRBJ1-1	NA	NA	CASSQEGQMNTEAFF	TGTGCCAGCAGCCAAGAAGGACAGATGAACACTGAAGCTTTCTTT
TRBV13	TRBJ2-7	NA	NA	CASSQRQATSQYF	TGTGCCAGCAGCCAAAGACAGGCCACTAGTCAGTACTTC
TRBV6-1	TRBJ2-7	NA	TRBD2	CASRTSGNTYEQYF	TGTGCCAGCAGGACCAGCGGGAACACCTACGAGCAGTACTTC
TRBV5-1	TRBJ2-3	NA	NA	CASSLQGGTDTQYF	TGCGCCAGCAGCTTACAGGGAGGCACAGATACGCAGTATTTT
TRBV7-2	TRBJ2-3	NA	NA	CASSFDYLSTDTQYF	TGTGCCAGCAGCTTCGACTACCTTAGCACAGATACGCAGTATTTT
TRBV12-3/TRBV12-4	TRBJ2-1	few	TRBD2	CASRSLAGSNNEQFF	TGTGCCAGCAGGTCGCTAGCGGGGTCGAACAATGAGCAGTTCTTC
TRBV12-3/TRBV12-4	TRBJ2-5	few	NA	CASSRGTSLRGEQETQYF	TGTGCCAGCAGTCGGGGTACTAGCTTGCGGGGAGAACAAGAGACCCAGTACTTC
TRBV7-9	TRBJ1-2	NA	NA	CASSSSPLYGAYGYTF	TGTGCCAGCAGCTCCTCACCCTTATACGGGGCCTATGGCTACACCTTC
TRBV5-1	TRBJ2-1	NA	NA	CASSLAGQLGNVQFF	TGCGCCAGCAGCCTGGCGGGGCAACTAGGAAATGTGCAGTTCTTC
TRBV9	TRBJ1-2	many	NA	CASSVGQPLYGYTF	TGTGCCAGCAGCGTAGGGCAGCCTCTCTATGGCTACACCTTC
TRBV4-3	TRBJ1-2	few	NA	CASSQDQGGYSYTF	TGCGCCAGCAGCCAAGATCAGGGCGGCTATAGCTACACCTTC
TRBV7-6	TRBJ2-3	medium-sized	NA	CASSATPDTQYF	TGTGCCAGCAGCGCCACCCCAGATACGCAGTATTTT
TRBV30	TRBJ2-1	NA	NA	CAWTKHRNEQFF	TGTGCCTGGACCAAGCATCGGAATGAGCAGTTCTTC
TRBV24-1	TRBJ2-3	few	NA	CATGGLGFPNTQYF	TGTGCCACCGGGGGGCTAGGCTTCCCAAATACGCAGTATTTT
TRBV6-1	TRBJ1-2	many	NA	CASISRTSAYGYTF	TGTGCCAGCATTTCCCGGACTTCCGCCTATGGCTACACCTTC
TRBV3-1	TRBJ2-1	NA	NA	CASSRYKEQFF	TGTGCCAGCAGCCGTTATAAAGAGCAGTTCTTC
TRBV7-2	TRBJ1-5	NA	NA	CASSLEGPSNQPQHF	TGTGCCAGCAGCTTAGAGGGACCCAGCAATCAGCCCCAGCATTTT
TRBV24-1	TRBJ2-1	few	TRBD1	CATSDRDRGNNEQFF	TGTGCCACCAGTGACCGGGACAGGGGTAACAATGAGCAGTTCTTC
TRBV5-6	TRBJ1-2	once	TRBD1	CASSATGVYGYGYTF	TGTGCCAGCAGCGCTACAGGGGTATACGGGTATGGCTACACCTTC
TRBV7-3	TRBJ2-3	few	NA	CASSRLGDTQYF	TGTGCCAGCAGCCGGCTTGGAGATACGCAGTATTTT
TRBV2	TRBJ1-2	NA	TRBD1	CASRRMEGASGYTF	TGTGCCAGCAGGCGGATGGAGGGGGCTAGTGGCTACACCTTC
TRBV5-1	TRBJ1-6	many	TRBD1	CASRDRGNSPLHF	TGCGCCAGCAGGGACAGGGGAAATTCACCCCTCCACTTT
TRBV20-1	TRBJ2-7	many	TRBD2	CSAGHAAGVTEQYF	TGCAGTGCTGGACATGCAGCGGGAGTAACCGAGCAGTACTTC
TRBV14	TRBJ1-1	few	NA	CASSREGGLQAFF	TGTGCCAGCAGCCGAGAAGGGGGTCTTCAAGCTTTCTTT
TRBV10-3	TRBJ2-3	few	NA	CAIGISDTQYF	TGTGCCATCGGGATAAGTGATACGCAGTATTTT
TRBV20-1	TRBJ2-7	few	NA	CSAQGGYEQYF	TGCAGTGCCCAAGGCGGGTACGAGCAGTACTTC
TRBV19	TRBJ2-5	few	TRBD1	CASIGGQGRKTQYF	TGTGCCAGTATAGGAGGACAGGGAAGGAAGACCCAGTACTTC
TRBV9	TRBJ1-2	few	NA	CASSGHDGNYGYTF	TGTGCCAGCAGCGGACATGACGGTAACTATGGCTACACCTTC
TRBV5-1	TRBJ2-1	NA	TRBD2	CASSPGGTDSLAGRNEQFF	TGCGCCAGCAGCCCGGGAGGGACAGACTCTCTAGCGGGGAGAAATGAGCAGTTCTTC
TRBV5-1	TRBJ2-7	NA	NA	CASNPGRSSYEQYF	TGCGCCAGCAACCCCGGACGATCCTCCTACGAGCAGTACTTC
TRBV28	TRBJ2-7	NA	NA	CASSSKYEQYF	TGTGCCAGCAGTTCCAAATACGAGCAGTACTTC
TRBV6-2/TRBV6-3	TRBJ1-1	NA	NA	CASSYSMAEAFF	TGTGCCAGCAGTTACTCGATGGCCGAAGCTTTCTTT
TRBV29-1	TRBJ2-7	few	TRBD1	CSVGLGRGRYEQYF	TGCAGCGTTGGTTTAGGCAGGGGGCGCTACGAGCAGTACTTC
TRBV24-1	TRBJ1-2	NA	TRBD1	CATSGIQGSNYGYTF	TGTGCCACCAGTGGGATACAGGGGAGTAACTATGGCTACACCTTC
TRBV7-8	TRBJ1-2	few	TRBD1	CASSLRRGPSEGYTF	TGTGCCAGCAGCCTTCGAAGGGGGCCTAGCGAGGGCTACACCTTC
TRBV13	TRBJ2-1	NA	NA	CASSLIQGRGYNEQFF	TGTGCCAGCAGCTTAATTCAGGGTAGAGGCTACAATGAGCAGTTCTTC
TRBV24-1	TRBJ2-5	few	NA	CATSDWDNQETQYF	TGTGCCACCAGTGACTGGGACAACCAAGAGACCCAGTACTTC
TRBV2	TRBJ2-5	NA	NA	CASSEEGVETQYF	TGTGCCAGCAGTGAAGAGGGGGTGGAGACCCAGTACTTC
TRBV6-6	TRBJ2-1	NA	NA	CASSYSGLEAVREQFF	TGTGCCAGCAGTTACTCGGGGCTAGAGGCGGTCCGGGAGCAGTTCTTC
TRBV20-1	TRBJ2-2	NA	NA	CSAKEIAPGELFF	TGCAGTGCTAAAGAGATAGCCCCCGGGGAGCTGTTTTTT
TRBV7-9	TRBJ1-2	NA	NA	CASSLQTDYGYTF	TGTGCCAGCAGCTTGCAGACGGACTATGGCTACACCTTC
TRBV6-2/TRBV6-3	TRBJ1-5	NA	NA	CAGLQGNQPQHF	TGTGCCGGCTTACAGGGTAATCAGCCCCAGCATTTT
TRBV20-1	TRBJ2-3	NA	NA	CSVIPRGRVTDTQYF	TGCAGTGTTATTCCTCGCGGGCGAGTCACAGATACGCAGTATTTT
TRBV7-9	TRBJ2-1	NA	TRBD2	CASSSPSGNEQFF	TGTGCCAGCAGCTCTCCTAGCGGCAATGAGCAGTTCTTC
TRBV30	TRBJ1-1	few	NA	CAWSVLGGNTEAFF	TGTGCCTGGAGTGTACTGGGGGGAAACACTGAAGCTTTCTTT
TRBV2	TRBJ1-5	many	NA	CASSESHQPQHF	TGTGCCAGCAGTGAGAGCCATCAGCCCCAGCATTTT
TRBV5-1	TRBJ1-1	NA	NA	CASSLGVGAGKAFF	TGCGCCAGCAGCTTGGGTGTAGGGGCAGGAAAAGCTTTCTTT
TRBV11-3	TRBJ1-2	medium-sized	TRBD1	CASSPGGQGADGYTF	TGTGCCAGCAGCCCCGGCGGACAGGGGGCGGATGGCTACACCTTC
TRBV28	TRBJ2-1	NA	TRBD1	CASSLSTGLDYNEQFF	TGTGCCAGCAGTTTGTCGACAGGGCTGGACTACAATGAGCAGTTCTTC
TRBV12-3/TRBV12-4	TRBJ2-5	many	NA	CASSQTLETQYF	TGTGCCAGCAGTCAGACTTTGGAGACCCAGTACTTC